The sequence of this T cell receptor beta chain was determined in a study of radiation and T cells in renal cell carcinoma. Time point described: blood 4 weeks post-SBRT, at nephrectomy. Treatment reported: 15 Gy SBRT to primary tumor, nephrectomy 4 weeks later. Nephrectomy followed 15 Gy stereotactic body radiation by 4 weeks. Blood was sampled at baseline, 2 weeks and 4 weeks after SBRT. The tumor was a clear cell renal cell carcinoma. Germline V lookup: CDR1 MNHEY, CDR2 SMNVEV (reference sequence). The length of the CDR3 is 15 residues. V dropped 3 bases and J dropped 6; count of bases not matched to a gene: 7. Sequenced by immunoSEQ multiplex PCR; TCRdb stores in-frame clones only, minus some. Altogether approximately 86,000 clones are present, around four fifths being singletons, with the ten largest covering roughly a tenth.

V gene TRBV27 combines with J gene TRBJ2-1, with 8 bases identical to TRBD1. The origin of this receptor is a middle-aged man with renal cell carcinoma. The material was blood, obtained from a patient whose treatment included radiotherapy and nephrectomy. DNA of the CDR3: TGTGCCAGCAGTTTTAATCGACAGGGGATCAATGAGCAGTTCTTC. This codes for CASSFNRQGINEQFF.